What follows are 23 T cell receptor beta chains derived from one specimen sequenced in a study of OX40 agonist ivuxolimab in advanced cancers. Libraries were prepared by immunoSEQ multiplex PCR; TCRdb keeps only in-frame clonotypes and omits some of them. Here the sample spans several thousand clones, about 80% being singletons. The specimen comprised CD4+ or CD8+ T cells sorted from blood, sampled in a trial of the OX40 agonist ivuxolimab. The origin of the receptors is an adult with an advanced solid tumor such as melanoma, head and neck, liver or kidney cancer.

V and J are TRBV27 and TRBJ1-2; 8 bases line up with TRBD1. Per the germline V gene, CDR1 is MNHEY and CDR2 is SMNVEV (reference sequence). J gave up 4 bases and V 5 bases, and 6 bases lay outside the gene matches. The CDR3 extends over 14 amino acids. The CDR3 here is CASSTGQGRYGYTF. CDR3 DNA: TGTGCCAGCAGTACCGGACAGGGACGCTATGGCTACACCTTC.

The chain carries TRBV7-9 and TRBJ1-2; D may be TRBD1 (6 bases). Deletions cut 5 bases from V and 4 bases from J, with 14 bases between. Germline CDR1 is SEHNR and CDR2 is FQNEAQ (reference sequence). CDR3 length: 14 amino acids. CDR3 sequence: CASSPPRDTYGYTF. The DNA for the CDR3 is TGTGCCAGCAGCCCCCCCCGGGACACCTATGGCTACACCTTC.

This chain joins TRBV5-4 and TRBJ1-1; perhaps TRBD1 as D (5 bases). In germline, CDR1 is SGHNT, CDR2 YYREEE (reference sequence). Trimming took 4 bases from V and 3 from J, leaving 7 bases between them. The CDR3 has 12 amino acids. The CDR3 coding sequence is TGTGCCAGCAGCGGGGCGGACACTGAAGCTTTCTTT. Protein product: CASSGADTEAFF.

This clone has a single count. The rearrangement uses TRBV6-6 and TRBJ2-7, with D perhaps matching TRBD1 (6 bases). CDR1 MNHNY and CDR2 SVGAGI come from the germline V gene (reference sequence). Trimming shortened V by 2 bases and J by 6 bases, and 14 bases separated the two germline ends. This CDR3 region has 14 residues. CDR3 sequence: CASSYGQGLGEQYF. CDR3 coding DNA: TGTGCCAGCAGTTACGGGCAGGGGCTGGGCGAGCAGTACTTC.

The chain uses TRBV6-1 and TRBJ2-3, with TRBD1 matching over 12 bases. Germline V gene sequence: CDR1 MNHNS, CDR2 SASEGT. The V and J ends lost 1 base and 4 bases, in that order; junction bases with no gene match: 6. The CDR3 sequence is 17 residues long. CDR3 sequence reads: CASSEVPGTGGADTQYF. CDR3 nucleotide sequence: TGTGCCAGCAGTGAAGTCCCCGGGACAGGGGGCGCAGATACGCAGTATTTT.

The chain uses TRBV4-1 and TRBJ1-5, with D perhaps matching TRBD1 (6 bases). V was clipped by 0 bases and J by 2 bases, with 17 bases between them. The CDR3 length is 18 residues. Germline V gene lookup returns CDR1 MGHRA and CDR2 YSYEKL. Written as DNA, the CDR3 is TGCGCCAGCAGCCAAGATCTTTGGACAGCGGTAGGCAATCAGCCCCAGCATTTT. Protein product: CASSQDLWTAVGNQPQHF.

This clone has only a few counts. This chain joins TRBV15 and TRBJ2-7, with 9 bases matching TRBD1. Germline V CDR1 and CDR2: LNHNV, YYDKDF (reference sequence). The CDR3 is 15 amino acids. With 3 bases clipped from V and 0 bases from J, the junction kept 3 bases outside the gene matches. The CDR3 sequence is CATSSEQGASYEQYF. For the CDR3, the DNA is TGTGCCACCAGCAGTGAACAGGGGGCCTCCTACGAGCAGTACTTC.

Worth noting for this clone: Other DNA sequences from this sample encode an identical CDR3 as well. This chain joins TRBV9 and TRBJ2-2, with no clear D. V lost 2 bases and J 5 bases, leaving 7 bases between the germline ends. This CDR3 has 13 residues. Germline assignment: CDR1 SGDLS and CDR2 YYNGEE. The CDR3 loop reads CASSVEGTGELFF. The DNA for the CDR3 is TGTGCCAGCAGCGTCGAAGGAACCGGGGAGCTGTTTTTT.

The rearrangement links TRBV4-1 to TRBJ2-2; D is unclear. The CDR3 spans 14 residues. Germline CDR1 reads MGHRA; CDR2 reads YSYEKL. The V gene lost 1 base and the J gene lost 4 bases, with 7 bases spanning the gap. The CDR3 region is CASSQASSTGELFF. The CDR3 coding sequence is TGCGCCAGCAGCCAAGCCTCTTCCACCGGGGAGCTGTTTTTT.

This clone is large. The chain uses TRBV7-8 and TRBJ2-7; 9 bases line up with TRBD1. Germline V lookup: CDR1 SGHVS, CDR2 FQNEAQ. The CDR3 consists of 15 residues. The J segment lost 0 bases and the V segment lost 6 bases, leaving 6 bases of the junction unmatched. CDR3 in DNA: TGTGCCAGCAGAATGGGACAGGGCCCCTCCTACGAGCAGTACTTC. Residues: CASRMGQGPSYEQYF. The variable domain in full, completed from reference TRBV7-8 and TRBJ2-7, reads GAGVSQSPRYKVAKRGQDVALRCDPISGHVSLFWYQQALGQGPEFLTYFQNEAQLDKSGLPSDRFFAERPEGSVSTLKIQRTQQEDSAVYLCASRMGQGPSYEQYFGPGTRLTVT.

This clone was seen a handful of times. The J gene is TRBJ1-2, the V gene TRBV27; 7 positions match TRBD1. V lost 6 bases and J lost 3; bases outside the gene matches: 7. The germline gives CDR1 MNHEY, CDR2 SMNVEV (reference sequence). The CDR3 runs 14 residues. The CDR3 sequence is CASSPGQPYYGYTF. DNA of the CDR3: TGTGCCAGCAGCCCGGGACAGCCTTACTATGGCTACACCTTC.

This chain uses TRBV7-3 with TRBJ2-1; D remains ambiguous. The germline gives CDR1 SGHTA, CDR2 FQGTGA. Trimming stripped 0 bases from V and 4 bases from J, with 13 bases between. The CDR3 has 16 amino acids. CDR3 nucleotide sequence: TGTGCCAGCAGCTTAACGGCTGGGCTAGGGTACAATGAGCAGTTCTTC. It encodes CASSLTAGLGYNEQFF.

The CDR3 DNA sequence: TGTGCCAGCAGCGTAGCTGAGGGGATACCAAACATTCAGTACTTC. This codes for CASSVAEGIPNIQYF. J is TRBJ2-4 and V is TRBV9, with D perhaps matching TRBD1 or TRBD2 (5 bases each). Trimming took 0 bases from V and 6 from J, leaving 13 bases between them. The germline gives CDR1 SGDLS, CDR2 YYNGEE. The CDR3 totals 15 residues.

The chain carries TRBV19 and TRBJ1-5; TRBD1 might be the D (5 bases). Trimming removed 7 bases from V and 6 bases from J, with 16 bases in between. The CDR3 length is 14 residues. Germline CDR1 and CDR2: LNHDA and SQIVND (reference sequence). The CDR3 nucleotides read TGTGCCAGTAAATGGGGGGGGGTCACTCAGCCCCAGCATTTT. It is translated as CASKWGGVTQPQHF.

Comment on this clone: The junction departs from germline at one end; a sequencing error may be responsible. The chain links TRBV9 to TRBJ2-5; TRBD1 might be the D (6 bases). Germline V gene data show CDR1 as SGDLS and CDR2 as YYNGEE. The CDR3 contains 13 residues. CDR3 protein: CAGSVSRGETQYF. As DNA, the CDR3 is TGTGCCGGCAGCGTGAGCAGGGGAGAGACCCAGTACTTC.

The rearrangement links TRBV5-1 to TRBJ2-3; 8 bases are shared with TRBD2. CDR1 SGHRS and CDR2 YFSETQ come from the germline V gene. The CDR3 totals 18 residues. The trim removed 4 bases at V and 6 bases at J, leaving 19 bases unmatched. CDR3 DNA: TGCGCCAGCAGCCATCTCTTCTTGGGAGCGGGGGAGGGGGATACGCAGTATTTT. Its translation is CASSHLFLGAGEGDTQYF.

The chain is built from TRBV11-2 and TRBJ2-7; 10 nucleotides agree with TRBD2. The CDR3 is 18 residues long. The ends lost 2 bases at V and 2 bases at J; junction bases unmatched: 12. Germline V lookup: CDR1 SGHAT, CDR2 FQNNGV. CDR3 coding DNA: TGTGCCAGCAGCTTAAGGAGGGGGCTAGCGGGGGACCCCTACGAGCAGTACTTC. Protein: CASSLRRGLAGDPYEQYF.

The rearrangement joins TRBV27 to TRBJ2-2; 9 bases agree with TRBD1. This CDR3 contains 16 residues. With 5 bases clipped from V and 1 base from J, the junction kept 5 bases outside the gene matches. Germline assignment: CDR1 MNHEY and CDR2 SMNVEV (reference sequence). The CDR3 is CASSPLGQGNTGELFF. The CDR3 DNA is TGTGCCAGCAGTCCTCTGGGACAGGGGAACACCGGGGAGCTGTTTTTT.

V gene TRBV11-3 combines with J gene TRBJ2-1, with 11 bases matching TRBD1. This CDR3 is 17 amino acids long. Looked up from germline, CDR1 is SGHNT and CDR2 is YENEEA. Trimming at V came to 5 bases and at J to 1 base, leaving 7 bases not matched to a gene. The CDR3 loop is CASSNRDRGWSYNEQFF. The CDR3 DNA reads as TGTGCCAGCAGCAACCGGGACAGGGGGTGGTCCTACAATGAGCAGTTCTTC.

This clone was observed a few times. This sequence joins TRBV30 and TRBJ1-4; D not certain. V was cut by 4 bases and J by 7 bases, with 22 bases left in between. CDR1 is GTSNPN, CDR2 SVGIG, per germline (reference sequence). The CDR3 has 16 residues. The CDR3 is CAWKKPQLSQLEKLFF. Written as DNA, the CDR3 is TGTGCCTGGAAAAAACCGCAACTCAGCCAGCTTGAAAAACTGTTTTTT.

The chain uses TRBV6-5 and TRBJ2-1; TRBD2 agrees at 9 bases. V gave up 4 bases and J gave up 2 bases; unmatched junction bases: 3. Germline CDR1 is MNHEY and CDR2 is SVGAGI. CDR3 size: 15 residues. CDR3 bases: TGTGCCAGCAGTTCTAGCGGGGAGACCTACAATGAGCAGTTCTTC. Its protein is CASSSSGETYNEQFF.

The rearrangement links TRBV6-1 to TRBJ2-3, with a possible D match to TRBD2 (6 bases). The CDR3 loop spans 14 amino acids. The germline V gene has CDR1 MNHNS and CDR2 SASEGT. V lost 8 bases and J 0 bases, leaving 12 bases between the germline ends. The chain's CDR3 is CASGLADSTDTQYF. The CDR3, as DNA: TGTGCCAGCGGGTTAGCGGACAGCACAGATACGCAGTATTTT.

J is TRBJ2-5 and V is TRBV18; no reliable D call. The tail of the sequence fits TRBJ2-7 better, so the J call may be wrong. In germline, CDR1 is KGHSH, CDR2 LQKENI. The CDR3 has 15 amino acids. Here the CDR3 reads CASSQPTPMAYEQYF. Here the CDR3 DNA reads TGTGCCAGCTCACAACCGACACCTATGGCCTACGAGCAGTACTTC.